A single sample is the source of the 22 T cell receptor beta chains below, sequenced in a study of T cells after yellow fever vaccination. TCRdb redid the calling of the 5' RACE reads with MiXCR, one entry per CDR3 protein. The sample holds roughly 500,000 distinct CDR3 sequences, around 21% seen once. Sample: PBMCs, taken 15 days after the yellow fever booster vaccination. Every receptor here comes from a man aged 25-40 years who received the YFV17D yellow fever vaccine.

V is TRBV20-1 and J is TRBJ2-1; 10 bases align to TRBD2. The V gene end was trimmed by 5 bases and the J gene end by 8 bases; junction bases not matched to a gene: 12. The CDR3 extends over 15 amino acids. Germline V gene data show CDR1 as DFQATT and CDR2 as SNEGSKA (reference sequence). The CDR3 sequence: CSAQGAAGGIHEQFF. In DNA, the CDR3 is TGCAGTGCTCAGGGGGCAGCGGGAGGGATCCATGAGCAGTTCTTC.

The chain employs TRBV28 and TRBJ2-7; D is perhaps TRBD2 (5 bases). CDR1 and CDR2 (germline): MDHEN, SYDVKM. Trimming cost V 4 bases and J 7 bases, with 14 bases left between them. The CDR3 has 13 amino acids. The CDR3 DNA follows: TGTGCCAGCAGTTCGGTATCCCCGGGAGAGCAGTACTTC. Amino acids: CASSSVSPGEQYF.

At least ten counts were recorded for this clonotype. V usage is TRBV9 and J usage is TRBJ2-2; D unresolved. V shed 1 base and J shed 0 bases, with 10 bases lying between them. CDR1 SGDLS and CDR2 YYNGEE come from the germline V gene. The CDR3 consists of 16 residues. As DNA, the CDR3 is TGTGCCAGCAGCGTATCTCTGTTAACGAACACCGGGGAGCTGTTTTTT. Translated, it gives CASSVSLLTNTGELFF. The whole variable domain, filled in from reference TRBV9 and TRBJ2-2, reads DSGVTQTPKHLITATGQRVTLRCSPRSGDLSVYWYQQSLDQGLQFLIQYYNGEERAKGNILERFSAQQFPDLHSELNLSSLELGDSALYFCASSVSLLTNTGELFFGEGSRLTVL.

DNA for the CDR3: TGTGCCAGCAGCTTGAGGCGGAGCCAAGAGACCCAGTACTTC. As protein: CASSLRRSQETQYF. The chain employs TRBV7-6 and TRBJ2-5; D remains unclear. The length of the CDR3 is 14 residues. Germline V gene lookup returns CDR1 SGHVS and CDR2 FNYEAQ. V was pared by 3 bases and J by 1 base, with 9 bases between.

The V gene is TRBV20-1, the J gene TRBJ2-3; D is possibly TRBD2 (5 bases). The germline V and J ends were trimmed by 6 bases and 1 base, with 17 bases remaining between them. CDR3 length: 15 amino acids. Germline loops: CDR1 DFQATT, CDR2 SNEGSKA (reference sequence). The CDR3: CSARRQFGGTDTQYF. CDR3 in DNA: TGCAGTGCACGTAGGCAGTTCGGGGGCACAGATACGCAGTATTTT.

This clonotype was found a few times. The CDR3 here is CASRRTGTGGQAFF. CDR3 nucleotide sequence: TGTGCCAGCAGACGAACCGGGACAGGGGGCCAGGCTTTCTTT. V and J are TRBV6-5 and TRBJ1-1; TRBD1 agrees at 12 bases. Trimming at V came to 6 bases and at J to 11 bases, leaving 10 bases not matched to a gene. This CDR3 contains 14 residues. Germline loops: CDR1 MNHEY, CDR2 SVGAGI.

This clonotype was picked up one time. J is TRBJ2-7 and V is TRBV11-3; 7 nucleotides align to TRBD2. Germline-derived CDR1 and CDR2 are SGHNT and YENEEA. This CDR3 has 15 amino acids. V dropped 0 bases and J dropped 1; count of bases not matched to a gene: 3. CDR3 sequence reads: CASSLDKRESYEQYF. The CDR3 bases are TGTGCCAGCAGCTTAGATAAGCGGGAATCCTACGAGCAGTACTTC.

This clonotype was picked up a small number of times. The chain recombines TRBV25-1 with TRBJ2-7; D may match TRBD1 or TRBD2 (5 bases each). Germline V CDR1 and CDR2: MGHDK, SYGVNS. The CDR3 runs to 14 residues. Deletions cut 2 bases from V and 6 bases from J, with 14 bases between. The CDR3 reads CASSEIVRGAEQYF. CDR3 DNA sequence: TGTGCCAGCAGTGAAATTGTGAGGGGAGCCGAGCAGTACTTC.

The J gene is TRBJ2-5, the V gene TRBV5-1; TRBD2 matches 10 bases. Losses at the gene ends were 8 bases for V and 5 bases for J; bases not matched to a gene: 12. The CDR3 is made up of 15 amino acids. Per germline, CDR1 SGHRS and CDR2 YFSETQ. This CDR3 reads CASGESSGSRETQYF. In nucleotides, the CDR3 is TGCGCCAGTGGGGAGTCTAGCGGGAGCCGTGAGACCCAGTACTTC.

This chain links TRBV28 with TRBJ2-7, with D unresolved. Germline CDR1 and CDR2: MDHEN and SYDVKM. The CDR3 runs to 14 residues. Trimming removed 5 bases at V and 1 base at J, with 12 bases between. The CDR3 region has the DNA TGTGCCAGCAGTACCCGGACGGCATCCTACGAGCAGTACTTC. This codes for CASSTRTASYEQYF.

In this sample, this clonotype turned up a few times. This rearrangement joins TRBV20-1 to TRBJ2-3, with TRBD2 as a possible D gene (5 bases). The V gene's germline CDR1 is DFQATT and CDR2 SNEGSKA (reference sequence). This CDR3 has 12 residues. V dropped 3 bases and J dropped 6 bases, with 10 bases sitting between them. CDR3 loop: CSASGSPDTQYF. The CDR3 DNA is TGCAGTGCTAGTGGGAGCCCGGATACGCAGTATTTT.

CDR3 sequence: CASSPPGGAINEQFF. In nucleotides, the CDR3 is TGTGCCAGCAGCCCCCCGGGGGGAGCGATTAATGAGCAGTTCTTC. The chain joins TRBV9 to TRBJ2-1; 7 bases align to TRBD2. Germline lookup yields CDR1 SGDLS and CDR2 YYNGEE. The CDR3 consists of 15 residues. V gave up 4 bases and J gave up 7 bases; unmatched junction bases: 11.

The rearrangement links TRBV7-2 to TRBJ2-5, with TRBD2 matching 10 bases. The CDR3 runs 16 residues. The germline gives CDR1 SGHTA, CDR2 FQGNSA. Unmatched junction bases numbered 16, after V lost 10 bases and J lost 5 bases. This chain's CDR3 is CATPRGLAGDGETQYF. The CDR3 nucleotides read TGTGCCACCCCAAGGGGGCTAGCGGGAGATGGGGAGACCCAGTACTTC.

There are a few counts of this clonotype. The chain is built from TRBV11-2 and TRBJ2-4, with 16 bases fitting TRBD2. The CDR3 spans 20 residues. Germline loops: CDR1 SGHAT, CDR2 FQNNGV. Germline trimming cut 4 bases from V and 1 base from J; bases unmatched to any gene: 10. DNA for the CDR3: TGTGCCAGCAGCTCCTCGGGACTAGCGGGAGGGCCGAGGGCCAAAAACATTCAGTACTTC. Translated, it gives CASSSSGLAGGPRAKNIQYF.

This clonotype was picked up many times. V and J are TRBV5-1 and TRBJ2-2; D is ambiguous. The CDR3 sequence is 16 residues long. Germline V gives CDR1 SGHRS, CDR2 YFSETQ. Trimming shortened V by 2 bases and J by 0 bases, and 11 bases separated the two germline ends. In DNA form, the CDR3 reads TGCGCCAGCAGCTTTGGGTCGGGTCCGAACACCGGGGAGCTGTTTTTT. The encoded protein is CASSFGSGPNTGELFF.

The chain uses TRBV12-3 or TRBV12-4 and TRBJ2-1, with TRBD1 identical over 9 bases. The CDR3 runs 15 residues. The ends lost 5 bases at V and 8 bases at J; junction bases unmatched: 10. The CDR3 DNA is TGTGCCAGCAGTCCGTCAGGGACAGGGTTCGATGAGCAGTTCTTC. Translation gives CASSPSGTGFDEQFF.

The chain recombines TRBV7-8 with TRBJ1-5; D is undetermined. The CDR3 totals 13 residues. V was pared by 1 base and J by 6 bases, with 7 bases between. CDR1 is SGHVS, CDR2 FQNEAQ, per germline. This CDR3 reads CASSLVGRQPQHF. The CDR3 coding sequence is TGTGCCAGCAGCTTAGTGGGTCGTCAGCCCCAGCATTTT. The whole variable domain, filled in from reference TRBV7-8 and TRBJ1-5, reads GAGVSQSPRYKVAKRGQDVALRCDPISGHVSLFWYQQALGQGPEFLTYFQNEAQLDKSGLPSDRFFAERPEGSVSTLKIQRTQQEDSAVYLCASSLVGRQPQHFGDGTRLSIL.

This rearrangement joins TRBV19 to TRBJ2-5, with no clear D. Per the germline V gene, CDR1 is LNHDA and CDR2 is SQIVND (reference sequence). The CDR3 consists of 13 residues. The germline V and J ends were trimmed by 5 bases and 4 bases, with 11 bases remaining between them. The CDR3 bases are TGTGCCAGTAGTTCAGACCCACTAGAGACCCAGTACTTC. Protein: CASSSDPLETQYF. The whole variable domain, remainder taken from reference TRBV19 and TRBJ2-5, is DGGITQSPKYLFRKEGQNVTLSCEQNLNHDAMYWYRQDPGQGLRLIYYSQIVNDFQKGDIAEGYSVSREKKESFPLTVTSAQKNPTAFYLCASSSDPLETQYFGPGTRLLVL.

This clonotype occurred a few times. The rearrangement uses TRBV6-5 and TRBJ1-5, with TRBD1 matching 7 bases. Germline CDR1 MNHEY, CDR2 SVGAGI. The V gene end was trimmed by 0 bases and the J gene end by 10 bases; junction bases not matched to a gene: 9. This CDR3 has 15 residues. CDR3 DNA sequence: TGTGCCAGCAGTTACTCGAAGAGGGGGCGATCCCCCCAGCATTTT. Its protein product is CASSYSKRGRSPQHF.

Ten or more counts support this clonotype. The chain is built from TRBV10-3 and TRBJ2-7; TRBD2 might be the D (5 bases). Germline V gene data show CDR1 as ENHRY and CDR2 as SYGVKD. Trimming cost V 11 bases and J 7 bases, with 18 bases left between them. The CDR3 contains 12 residues. The CDR3 nucleotides are TGTGCCTCCTCGCGGGCCCTTTATGAGCAGTACTTC. This sequence encodes CASSRALYEQYF.

This clonotype was found a few times. The chain links TRBV20-1 to TRBJ1-1; maybe TRBD1 (5 bases). V was cut by 6 bases and J by 10 bases, with 18 bases left in between. The CDR3 contains 12 residues. CDR1 is DFQATT, CDR2 SNEGSKA, per germline (reference sequence). DNA of the CDR3: TGCAGTGCCCCGGGGCTCGGGTCAGCAGCTTTCTTT. As protein: CSAPGLGSAAFF.

The CDR3 loop is CASSLWGAGGIKNTEAFF. The CDR3, as DNA: TGTGCCAGCAGCTTATGGGGTGCAGGGGGGATAAAGAACACTGAAGCTTTCTTT. The chain employs TRBV11-2 and TRBJ1-1; 7 nucleotides align to TRBD1. This CDR3 has 18 residues. V was clipped by 2 bases and J by 1 base; unmatched bases: 13. Germline V CDR1 and CDR2: SGHAT, FQNNGV.